A single sample gave rise to the 5 T cell receptor beta chains below, sequenced in a study of cytomegalovirus exposure and HLA in healthy donors. PCR amplification relied on 60 Vbeta primers (plus 13 Jbeta primers). Profiled with immunoSEQ multiplex PCR; TCRdb holds only in-frame clones, not every one. In the table there are about 150,000 clones, roughly 67% of which are singletons. The specimen sequenced was PBMCs. The receptors stem from a woman aged 18-29 years in good health and CMV-seropositive.

To note about this clone: Other DNA sequences in this specimen translate into the identical CDR3. The chain recombines TRBV7-9 with TRBJ2-2, with D perhaps TRBD1 (6 bases). The CDR3 runs to 14 residues. The V gene's germline CDR1 is SEHNR and CDR2 FQNEAQ (reference sequence). V gave up 1 base and J gave up 4 bases, with 7 bases separating them. CDR3 bases: TGTGCCAGCAGCTTAGTCAGGGGCACCGGGGAGCTGTTTTTT. Translating gives CASSLVRGTGELFF.

This clone showed up just once. The chain has TRBV5-4 and TRBJ2-6; 7 positions agree with TRBD1. Trimming removed 5 bases from V and 4 bases from J; junction bases left unmatched: 9. Germline CDR1 SGHNT, CDR2 YYREEE (reference sequence). The CDR3 extends over 16 amino acids. The CDR3 region is CASSGTEGTGANVLTF. Here the CDR3 DNA reads TGTGCCAGCAGTGGGACAGAGGGTACAGGGGCCAACGTCCTGACTTTC.

The chain uses TRBV6-1 and TRBJ2-3; D unresolved. The V end was cut by 2 bases, the J end by 6 bases, with 9 bases between. The V gene's germline CDR1 is MNHNS and CDR2 SASEGT. The CDR3 spans 13 residues. The CDR3, as DNA: TGTGCCAGCAGTGAATCAGGTGTGGATACGCAGTATTTT. This gives the protein CASSESGVDTQYF.

The chain has TRBV5-1 and TRBJ2-1, with TRBD2 as a possible D gene (6 bases). CDR1 is SGHRS, CDR2 YFSETQ, per germline. The CDR3 length is 13 residues. Deletions cut 0 bases from V and 9 bases from J, with 10 bases between. CDR3 amino acids: CASSLAWGGEQFF. DNA of the CDR3: TGCGCCAGCAGCTTGGCGTGGGGAGGTGAGCAGTTCTTC.

The chain employs TRBV7-2 and TRBJ2-1; D not resolved. Germline V CDR1 and CDR2: SGHTA, FQGNSA. CDR3 size: 16 residues. With 1 base removed from V and 8 bases from J, the gap between germline ends came to 18 bases. For the CDR3, the DNA is TGTGCCAGCAGCTTAGAAGGCGGTGGCTTGTGGTATGAGCAGTTCTTC. This sequence encodes CASSLEGGGLWYEQFF.